A single sample is the source of the 8 T cell receptor beta chains below, sequenced in a study of identical twins. Each CDR3 protein is one row after TCRdb ran MiXCR on the 5' RACE reads. The sample holds hundreds of thousands of distinct CDR3 sequences; under 9% are singletons and the top ten take 0.75% to 1%. This same sample was also part of a study on yellow fever vaccine responses in identical twins.

Sequencing used PBMCs. The receptors come from a woman aged 18-35 years in good health.

There are many counts of this clonotype. The V gene is TRBV12-5, the J gene TRBJ2-2; D is perhaps TRBD1 or TRBD2 (5 bases each). V shed 1 base and J shed 5 bases, with 5 bases lying between them. From germline, CDR1 is LGHNT and CDR2 FRNRAP. The CDR3 is 13 amino acids. CDR3 amino acids: CASGLGGTGELFF. The CDR3 nucleotides are TGTGCTAGTGGTTTGGGGGGGACCGGGGAGCTGTTTTTT.

The chain couples TRBV27 to TRBJ2-2; 12 bases line up with TRBD2. V shed 3 bases, J shed 11 bases, and the junction held 7 bases outside the gene matches. This CDR3 is 15 amino acids long. CDR1 MNHEY and CDR2 SMNVEV come from the germline V gene (reference sequence). CDR3 sequence reads: CASSLFTSGGPELFF. The CDR3 DNA is TGTGCCAGCAGTTTGTTTACTAGCGGGGGGCCTGAGCTGTTTTTT.

This clonotype was observed a few times. This rearrangement joins TRBV9 to TRBJ2-1; 10 nucleotides align to TRBD2. The CDR3 runs 16 residues. The germline CDR1 and CDR2 sequences are SGDLS and YYNGEE. Trimming removed 0 bases from V and 7 bases from J; junction bases left unmatched: 7. Here the CDR3 DNA reads TGTGCCAGCAGCGTAGTTTCTAGCGGGGGCTGGAATGAGCAGTTCTTC. The encoded protein is CASSVVSSGGWNEQFF.

The chain uses TRBV7-6 and TRBJ2-5; possibly TRBD1 or TRBD2 for D (5 bases each). Germline loops: CDR1 SGHVS, CDR2 FNYEAQ. Trimming took off 6 bases at V and 1 base at J, with 18 bases between the two ends. There are 16 residues in the CDR3. CDR3 amino acids: CASSRDPGGVQETQYF. Here the CDR3 DNA reads TGTGCCAGCAGTCGGGACCCCGGAGGAGTCCAAGAGACCCAGTACTTC.

The table lists this clonotype with many counts. This chain uses TRBV24-1 with TRBJ2-7; the match to TRBD2 covers 7 bases. Trimming cost V 5 bases and J 1 base; bases outside gene matches: 1. CDR3 length equals 13 residues. Germline CDR1 KGHDR, CDR2 SFDVKD. The CDR3 region is CATSAGGSYEQYF. The CDR3 coding sequence is TGTGCCACCAGTGCGGGGGGATCCTACGAGCAGTACTTC.

This clonotype was counted many times. The chain joins TRBV6-5 to TRBJ1-1, with 8 bases aligning to TRBD1. This CDR3 has 14 amino acids. V gave up 2 bases and J gave up 5 bases; unmatched junction bases: 4. Germline lookup yields CDR1 MNHEY and CDR2 SVGAGI. The CDR3 sequence is CASSYLNRGTEAFF. As DNA, the CDR3 is TGTGCCAGCAGTTACCTCAACAGGGGGACTGAAGCTTTCTTT.

In its sample, this clonotype was seen a few times. The rearrangement links TRBV7-2 to TRBJ1-6; the match to TRBD1 covers 8 bases. This CDR3 comprises 15 residues. Per germline, CDR1 SGHTA and CDR2 FQGNSA. V lost 6 bases to trimming and J lost 8 bases; unmatched junction nucleotides: 9. CDR3 protein: CASSWDRIGDSPLHF. The CDR3 coding sequence is TGTGCCAGCAGTTGGGACAGGATAGGAGATTCACCCCTCCACTTT.

This clonotype was seen many times. The gene calls are TRBV29-1 and TRBJ2-1, with D maybe TRBD1 (6 bases). The CDR3 sequence is 14 residues long. Trimming shortened V by 4 bases and J by 5 bases, and 15 bases separated the two germline ends. Germline V CDR1 and CDR2: SQVTM, ANQGSEA. CDR3 nucleotides: TGCAGCGTTGGACGGGACAAGGTTAACAATGAGCAGTTCTTC. Its protein is CSVGRDKVNNEQFF.